This is a list of T cell receptor beta chains from one sample in a study of T-cell memory formation after mild COVID-19. TCRdb processed the 5' RACE reads anew with MiXCR; each CDR3 protein has one entry. The sample shows roughly 500,000 distinct CDR3 sequences, roughly 20% of them seen only once. Input material: PBMCs or a T cell subset sorted from them (not recorded which). The receptors were sampled from an adult woman who had mild COVID-19 (a few samples of this study predate the infection). Cell type and time point are not known. CDR3s leave out the opening cysteine and the closing phenylalanine or tryptophan. Each record gives: V gene, CDR3 protein.

v_call: TRBV7-3
cdr3_aa: ASSPSQKDGYT

v_call: TRBV7-2
cdr3_aa: ASSPVGDWRNIQY

v_call: TRBV4-3
cdr3_aa: ASSQESAGSGANVLT

v_call: TRBV6-6
cdr3_aa: ASSYSKGQDEQY

v_call: TRBV5-1
cdr3_aa: ASSHGYGDREETQY

v_call: TRBV12-3/TRBV12-4
cdr3_aa: ASSLRGGSTGELF

v_call: TRBV7-9
cdr3_aa: ASSLSGPSTDTQY

v_call: TRBV15
cdr3_aa: ATSRTTEAF

v_call: TRBV6-2/TRBV6-3
cdr3_aa: ASSYTTSSDEQF

v_call: TRBV5-1
cdr3_aa: ASSLGSHGQPQH

v_call: TRBV27
cdr3_aa: ASSSKGRSSYEQY

v_call: TRBV7-7
cdr3_aa: ASSAGPGTSEASYNEQF

v_call: TRBV20-1
cdr3_aa: SARRRQGAGEKLF

v_call: TRBV30
cdr3_aa: AWSTLVSGELF

v_call: TRBV5-1
cdr3_aa: ASSLGQFRDEQY

v_call: TRBV7-3
cdr3_aa: ASSLGLAGSADTQY

v_call: TRBV7-2
cdr3_aa: ASSLGVAGLRETQY

v_call: TRBV6-4
cdr3_aa: ASSDSDTKETQY

v_call: TRBV18
cdr3_aa: ASSPTHQFTQY

v_call: TRBV4-1
cdr3_aa: ASSHPGREQF

v_call: TRBV4-1
cdr3_aa: ASRAGTRGTEAF

v_call: TRBV29-1
cdr3_aa: SASLAGHAPYEQY

v_call: TRBV5-1
cdr3_aa: ASSHLSGPLNTGELF

v_call: TRBV24-1
cdr3_aa: ATSDRRGAGQPQH

v_call: TRBV29-1
cdr3_aa: SVYRGTNEKLF

v_call: TRBV7-2
cdr3_aa: ASSQTLDTQY

v_call: TRBV5-1
cdr3_aa: ASSADRVGYGYT

v_call: TRBV7-9
cdr3_aa: ASRLNTDTQY

v_call: TRBV5-4
cdr3_aa: ASSSILSGSYTGELF

v_call: TRBV6-6
cdr3_aa: ASSQRVTEAF

v_call: TRBV6-6
cdr3_aa: ASQSSGRGDTQY

v_call: TRBV7-9
cdr3_aa: ASSSKWTEAF

v_call: TRBV9
cdr3_aa: ASSVSRVNTEAF

v_call: TRBV19
cdr3_aa: ASDDREGDTQY

v_call: TRBV7-9
cdr3_aa: ASSSGQGSSEQY

v_call: TRBV7-2
cdr3_aa: ASIGRNNSPLH

v_call: TRBV20-1
cdr3_aa: SSLRGKNTEAF

v_call: TRBV10-3
cdr3_aa: AISPLPDREAKNIQY

v_call: TRBV6-5
cdr3_aa: ASSYRTATGELF

v_call: TRBV7-6
cdr3_aa: ASSPQISSYNEQF

v_call: TRBV4-1
cdr3_aa: ASSRVGGPIIDEQY

v_call: TRBV12-3/TRBV12-4
cdr3_aa: ASSSLPAPYEQY

v_call: TRBV27
cdr3_aa: ASRSGRGGVVETQY

v_call: TRBV6-6
cdr3_aa: ASSYPGTGGYNEQF

v_call: TRBV25-1
cdr3_aa: ASSPKVSSPKYNEQF

v_call: TRBV5-1
cdr3_aa: ASSSANLATSSYNEQF

v_call: TRBV4-2
cdr3_aa: ASSQERSYSPSMGTQY

v_call: TRBV5-6
cdr3_aa: ASSLTGRDEPDTQY